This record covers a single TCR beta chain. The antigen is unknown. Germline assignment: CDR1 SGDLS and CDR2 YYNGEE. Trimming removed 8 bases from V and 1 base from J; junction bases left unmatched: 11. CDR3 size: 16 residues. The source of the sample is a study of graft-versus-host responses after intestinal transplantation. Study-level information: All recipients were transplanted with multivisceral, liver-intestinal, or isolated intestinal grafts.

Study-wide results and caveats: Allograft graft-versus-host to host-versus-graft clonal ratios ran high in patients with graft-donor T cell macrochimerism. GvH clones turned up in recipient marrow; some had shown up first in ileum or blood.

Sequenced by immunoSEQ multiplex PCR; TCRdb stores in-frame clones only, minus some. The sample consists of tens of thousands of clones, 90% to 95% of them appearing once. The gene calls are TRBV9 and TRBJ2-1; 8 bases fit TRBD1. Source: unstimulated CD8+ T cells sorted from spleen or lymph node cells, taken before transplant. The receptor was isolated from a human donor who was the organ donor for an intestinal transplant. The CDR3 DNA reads TGTGCCAGTTCGACAGGGGCCAAAGTGTCCTACAATGAGCAGTTCTTC. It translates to CASSTGAKVSYNEQFF. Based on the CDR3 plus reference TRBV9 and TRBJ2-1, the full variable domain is DSGVTQTPKHLITATGQRVTLRCSPRSGDLSVYWYQQSLDQGLQFLIQYYNGEERAKGNILERFSAQQFPDLHSELNLSSLELGDSALYFCASSTGAKVSYNEQFFGPGTRLTVL.